What follows is one T cell receptor (beta chain) and its context. Its cognate antigen is unknown. Germline values: CDR1 SGHTA, CDR2 FQGTGA. V was clipped by 5 bases and J by 4 bases; unmatched bases: 10. CDR3 length: 16 residues. These data come from a study of T cells in Graves' hyperthyroidism and ophthalmopathy. Uncontrolled infection, other autoimmune disease, pregnancy or lactation led to exclusion. Study-wide results and limits: Most thyroid clonotypes expanded above 0.001 appeared in blood too. Progression to ophthalmopathy was predicted a median of approximately 6.4 months early.

TCR beta CDR3 sequences were amplified from RNA transcripts. Initially, a first-round RT-PCR of the TCR CDR3 employed the HTBI primer set. TCRdb called the multiplex PCR reads again in MiXCR, with one record for every CDR3 protein. The sample consists of approximately 640,000 distinct CDR3 sequences, roughly 46% of them appearing once. This receptor was taken from an adult man with Graves' disease, either hyperthyroidism or ophthalmopathy (not recorded which). Sequencing was carried out using peripheral blood or thyroid tissue (not recorded which). This chain connects TRBV7-3 to TRBJ2-2, with TRBD2 matching over 7 bases. The DNA for the CDR3 is TGTGCCAGCAGCCAAACGGGGGGTTGGAGCACCGGGGAGCTGTTTTTT. It specifies CASSQTGGWSTGELFF.